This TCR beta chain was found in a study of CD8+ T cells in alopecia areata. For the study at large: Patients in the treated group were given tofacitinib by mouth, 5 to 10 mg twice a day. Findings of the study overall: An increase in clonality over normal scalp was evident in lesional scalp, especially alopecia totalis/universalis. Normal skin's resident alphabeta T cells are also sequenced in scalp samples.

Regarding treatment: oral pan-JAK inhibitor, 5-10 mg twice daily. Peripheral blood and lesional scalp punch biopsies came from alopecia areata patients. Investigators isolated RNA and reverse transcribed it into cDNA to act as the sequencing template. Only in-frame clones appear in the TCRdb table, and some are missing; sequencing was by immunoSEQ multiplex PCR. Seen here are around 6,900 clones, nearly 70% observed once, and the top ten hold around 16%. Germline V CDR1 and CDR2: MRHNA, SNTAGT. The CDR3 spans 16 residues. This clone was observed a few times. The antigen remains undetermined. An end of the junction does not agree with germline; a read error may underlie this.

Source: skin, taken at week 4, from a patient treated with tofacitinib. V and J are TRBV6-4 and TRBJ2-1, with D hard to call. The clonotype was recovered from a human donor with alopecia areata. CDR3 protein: CASSNSLFSSYNEQFF. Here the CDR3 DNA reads TGTGCCAGCAGTAACTCATTATTCAGCTCCTACAATGAGCAGTTCTTC.